This T cell receptor (beta chain) was captured by sequencing in a study of cytomegalovirus exposure and HLA in healthy donors. Notes on the study in general: The dataset shows that most TCR sequences were rare, while some public TCRs occurred in many donors.

V lost 0 bases and J 6 bases, leaving 7 bases between the germline ends. The CDR3 has 13 amino acids. From germline, CDR1 is PRHDT and CDR2 FYEKMQ (reference sequence). For this clone: The antigen is unknown.

TCRdb's table, derived via immunoSEQ multiplex PCR, lists solely in-frame clones and lacks some. The sample yields approximately 150,000 clones, around nine tenths seen once. The sample comprised PBMCs. This rearrangement joins TRBV13 to TRBJ2-3; maybe TRBD1 (6 bases). The clonotype was recovered from a woman aged 18-29 years in good health and CMV-seropositive. CDR3 DNA: TGTGCCAGCAGCTTAGGAACAGGGGATACGCAGTATTTT. Amino acids: CASSLGTGDTQYF. The whole variable domain, remainder taken from reference TRBV13 and TRBJ2-3, is AAGVIQSPRHLIKEKRETATLKCYPIPRHDTVYWYQQGPGQDPQFLISFYEKMQSDKGSIPDRFSAQQFSDYHSELNMSSLELGDSALYFCASSLGTGDTQYFGPGTRLTVL.